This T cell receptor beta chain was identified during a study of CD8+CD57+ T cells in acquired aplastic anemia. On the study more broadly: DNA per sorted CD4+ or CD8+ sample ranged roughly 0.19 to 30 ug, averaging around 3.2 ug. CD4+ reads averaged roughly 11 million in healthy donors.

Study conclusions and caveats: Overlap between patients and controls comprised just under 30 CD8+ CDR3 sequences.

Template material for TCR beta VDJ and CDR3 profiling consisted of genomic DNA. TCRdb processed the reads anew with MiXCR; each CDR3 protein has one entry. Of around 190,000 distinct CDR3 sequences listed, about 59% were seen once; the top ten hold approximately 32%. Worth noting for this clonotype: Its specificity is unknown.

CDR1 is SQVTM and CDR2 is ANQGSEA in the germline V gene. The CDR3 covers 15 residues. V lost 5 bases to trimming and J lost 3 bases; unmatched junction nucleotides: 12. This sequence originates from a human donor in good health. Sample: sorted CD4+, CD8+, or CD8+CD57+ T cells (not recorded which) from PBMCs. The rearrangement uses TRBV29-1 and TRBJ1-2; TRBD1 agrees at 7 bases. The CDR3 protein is CSVPNRQGPYYGYTF. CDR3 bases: TGCAGCGTTCCCAACCGACAGGGACCCTACTATGGCTACACCTTC.